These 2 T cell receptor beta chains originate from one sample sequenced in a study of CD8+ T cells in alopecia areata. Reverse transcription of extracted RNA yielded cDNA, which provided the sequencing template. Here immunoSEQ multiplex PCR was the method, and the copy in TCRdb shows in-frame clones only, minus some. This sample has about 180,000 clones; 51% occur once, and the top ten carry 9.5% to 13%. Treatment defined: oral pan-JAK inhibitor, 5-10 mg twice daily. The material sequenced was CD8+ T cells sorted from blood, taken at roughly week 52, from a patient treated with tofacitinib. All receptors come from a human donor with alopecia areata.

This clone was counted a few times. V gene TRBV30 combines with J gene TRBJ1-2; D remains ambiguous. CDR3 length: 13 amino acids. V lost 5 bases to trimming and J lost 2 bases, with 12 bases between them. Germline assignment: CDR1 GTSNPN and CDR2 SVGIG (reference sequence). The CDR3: CAWPKGPNYGYTF. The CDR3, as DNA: TGTGCCTGGCCGAAGGGCCCCAACTATGGCTACACCTTC.

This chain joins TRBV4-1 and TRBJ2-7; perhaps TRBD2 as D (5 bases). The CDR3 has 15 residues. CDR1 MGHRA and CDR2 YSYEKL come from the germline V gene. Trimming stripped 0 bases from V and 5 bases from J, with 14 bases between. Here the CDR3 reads CASSQDSPGVDEQYF. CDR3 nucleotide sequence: TGCGCCAGCAGCCAAGATAGCCCCGGGGTCGACGAGCAGTACTTC.